This T cell receptor (beta chain) was recorded in a study of blood T cell repertoires in COVID-19. Study details: The cDNA or gDNA used as material had been derived from T cells, B-cell-depleted T cells, or PBMCs.

Original processing methods: Amplification of reference gene primers provided the estimated nucleated cell counts. Sequenced by immunoSEQ multiplex PCR; TCRdb stores in-frame clones only, minus some. That table is the source of V, J and clone size, and D and trimming were worked out from the DNA. This sample carries under 300,000 clones, roughly 88% of them seen once, and the ten largest clones take 9% to 15%. This sequence originates from a man at least 80 years old with acute or convalescent COVID-19. Sequenced input: peripheral blood.

The CDR3 DNA sequence: TGTGCCAGCAGGGCCTTCGGGACAGCTGAGAACACTGAAGCTTTCTTT. This gives the protein CASRAFGTAENTEAFF. The rearrangement links TRBV28 to TRBJ1-1; 7 bases agree with TRBD1. V gave up 6 bases and J gave up 1 base; unmatched junction bases: 11. This CDR3 comprises 16 residues. Germline V gives CDR1 MDHEN, CDR2 SYDVKM.